A single sample is the source of the 31 T cell receptor beta chains below, sequenced in a study of regulatory T cells in long-lasting Graves disease. Time point here: newly diagnosed GD, antithyroid drugs for less than 3 months. PBMCs were the source of the RNA used for TCR sequencing. Construction of the TCR beta libraries employed iRepertoire HTBI primers in conjunction with Arm-PCR of CDR3 regions. One entry per CDR3 protein results from TCRdb running MiXCR on the multiplex PCR reads. The data contain over 500,000 distinct CDR3 sequences, about 16% of them singletons. This same sample was also part of a study on T cells in Graves' hyperthyroidism and ophthalmopathy.

The material sequenced was peripheral blood mononuclear cells (PBMCs), taken at new diagnosis, from a patient treated with antithyroid drugs. The receptors here all came from a man between 18 and 29 years old with Graves disease.

This clonotype was counted many times. V and J are TRBV7-2 and TRBJ2-7; weak D call: TRBD2 (6 bases). The CDR3 sequence is 13 residues long. CDR1 is SGHTA, CDR2 FQGNSA, per germline. V lost 4 bases, J lost 3 bases, and 10 bases lay in between. The CDR3, as DNA: TGTGCCAGCAGCTCCCGACTAGACTACGAGCAGTACTTC. It translates to CASSSRLDYEQYF. Full variable domain (missing parts from reference TRBV7-2 and TRBJ2-7): GAGVSQSPSNKVTEKGKDVELRCDPISGHTALYWYRQSLGQGLEFLIYFQGNSAPDKSGLPSDRFSAERTGGSVSTLTIQRTQQEDSAVYLCASSSRLDYEQYFGPGTRLTVT.

Comment on this clonotype: This sequence may be a read error, since a much larger clone differs from it by one base. The chain has TRBV5-1 and TRBJ2-5, with D perhaps matching TRBD1 or TRBD2 (5 bases each). The V and J ends lost 5 bases and 0 bases respectively, with 17 bases between them. CDR1 is SGHRS, CDR2 YFSETQ, per germline. CDR3 size: 16 residues. The CDR3: CASRVARGGYQETQYF. The CDR3 bases are TGCGCCAGCAGGGTCGCCCGGGGCGGCTACCAAGAGACCCAGTACTTC.

CDR3 DNA sequence: TGTGCCAGCAGCGTAGGTAGTAGCACAGATACGCAGTATTTT. This encodes CASSVGSSTDTQYF. This chain connects TRBV9 to TRBJ2-3; D unclear. The CDR3 is 14 residues long. Germline CDR1 is SGDLS and CDR2 is YYNGEE. Trimming took off 0 bases at V and 0 bases at J, with 5 bases between the two ends.

This clonotype has at least ten counts. The V gene is TRBV7-9, the J gene TRBJ2-2, with D maybe TRBD2 (7 bases). V lost 2 bases, J lost 12 bases, and 10 bases lay in between. CDR3 size: 12 residues. Germline CDR1 SEHNR, CDR2 FQNEAQ (reference sequence). In DNA form, the CDR3 reads TGTGCCAGCAGCTTATCCGGGGGGCAGCTGTTTTTT. Translating gives CASSLSGGQLFF.

The table lists this clonotype with many counts. The CDR3 DNA reads as TGTGCCAGCAGCTTAGTTAGCGGCTATGTCTCCTACGAGCAGTACTTC. Amino acid sequence: CASSLVSGYVSYEQYF. V usage is TRBV7-2 and J usage is TRBJ2-7; D may be TRBD2 (6 bases). The length of the CDR3 is 16 residues. Germline V gene data show CDR1 as SGHTA and CDR2 as FQGNSA. V lost 1 base and J lost 0, with 13 bases in between.

The V and J genes are TRBV20-1 and TRBJ2-2, with D perhaps being TRBD1 or TRBD2 (5 bases each). CDR1 and CDR2 (germline): DFQATT, SNEGSKA (reference sequence). V was shortened by 6 bases and J by 2 bases, with 13 bases between the two germline ends. The CDR3 runs 14 residues. CDR3 coding DNA: TGCAGTGCGGACTCGGGACCAAACACCGGGGAGCTGTTTTTT. Its translation is CSADSGPNTGELFF.

This clonotype was seen many times. The chain uses TRBV6-1 and TRBJ2-5; TRBD2 matches 10 bases. Losses at the gene ends were 0 bases for V and 5 bases for J; bases not matched to a gene: 6. This CDR3 is built from 16 residues. Germline CDR1 MNHNS, CDR2 SASEGT. This CDR3 reads CASSEAPSGSGETQYF. The CDR3 DNA is TGTGCCAGCAGTGAAGCGCCTAGCGGGAGTGGTGAGACCCAGTACTTC.

V is TRBV28 and J is TRBJ2-3, with TRBD2 matching 8 bases. Germline values: CDR1 MDHEN, CDR2 SYDVKM. The V segment lost 11 bases and the J segment 6 bases; nucleotides outside the gene matches: 1. The CDR3 has 10 amino acids. The CDR3 DNA follows: TGTGCCGGCGGGGGGGATACGCAGTATTTT. As protein: CAGGGDTQYF.

This clonotype has just a few counts. Here the CDR3 DNA reads TGTGCCAGTAGTATGGGAAGGAACATGAACACTGAAGCTTTCTTT. Its translation: CASSMGRNMNTEAFF. The chain is built from TRBV19 and TRBJ1-1; D is uncertain. Trimming pared 3 bases from V and 0 bases from J, leaving 11 bases between. This CDR3 has 15 residues. CDR1 and CDR2 (germline): LNHDA, SQIVND (reference sequence).

Ten or more counts support this clonotype. V usage is TRBV12-3 or TRBV12-4 and J usage is TRBJ2-3; TRBD1 matches 7 bases. V gave up 6 bases and J gave up 2 bases; unmatched junction bases: 5. This CDR3 has 14 residues. The CDR3 region is CASRIQGITDTQYF. DNA of the CDR3: TGTGCCAGCAGGATACAGGGGATCACAGATACGCAGTATTTT.

This clonotype has ten or more counts. V usage is TRBV10-3 and J usage is TRBJ2-1; TRBD2 matches at 9 bases. CDR1 and CDR2 from the germline V gene are ENHRY and SYGVKD. Trimming at V came to 6 bases and at J to 4 bases, leaving 4 bases not matched to a gene. CDR3 length: 14 amino acids. The CDR3 bases are TGTGCCATCAGCAGGACTAGCGAATACAATGAGCAGTTCTTC. It encodes CAISRTSEYNEQFF.

The CDR3 DNA follows: TGTGCCAGCAGTTGGACAGGGACCACTGAAGCTTTCTTT. This gives the protein CASSWTGTTEAFF. The chain carries TRBV27 and TRBJ1-1; 8 bases fit TRBD1. CDR3 length equals 13 residues. CDR1 is MNHEY, CDR2 SMNVEV, per germline (reference sequence). J was trimmed by 4 bases and V by 4 bases; bases with no gene match: 2.

The chain employs TRBV16 and TRBJ2-7, with a tentative D call TRBD2 (5 bases). Germline V gene sequence: CDR1 KGHSY, CDR2 FQNENV. The CDR3 length is 12 residues. V was shortened by 1 base and J by 6 bases, with 7 bases between the two germline ends. The DNA of the CDR3 is TGTGCCAGCAGCCAATTGAGCGGCGAGCAGTACTTC. It codes for CASSQLSGEQYF.

This chain uses TRBV6-2 or TRBV6-3 with TRBJ1-2, with 7 positions matching TRBD1. The CDR3 is 12 amino acids. CDR1 is MNHEY, CDR2 SVGEGT, per germline. With 2 bases clipped from V and 6 bases from J, the junction kept 0 bases outside the gene matches. Written as DNA, the CDR3 is TGTGCCAGCAGTTACGACAGGGATGGCTACACCTTC. It yields the protein CASSYDRDGYTF.

The table lists this clonotype with a few counts. The chain combines TRBV20-1 with TRBJ2-3, with 10 bases that match TRBD2. There are 15 residues in the CDR3. Germline-derived CDR1 and CDR2 are DFQATT and SNEGSKA (reference sequence). Trimming at V came to 0 bases and at J to 4 bases, leaving 4 bases not matched to a gene. CDR3 coding DNA: TGCAGTGCTAGAGAGGAGCGGGAGGGGCCAGATACGCAGTATTTT. This codes for CSAREEREGPDTQYF.

The table lists this clonotype with many counts. The rearrangement uses TRBV27 and TRBJ2-5, with no clear D. The CDR3 totals 15 residues. The V gene's germline CDR1 is MNHEY and CDR2 SMNVEV (reference sequence). V lost 4 bases and J 2 bases, leaving 14 bases between the germline ends. CDR3 region: CASSSRTIGQETQYF. The CDR3 DNA reads as TGTGCCAGCAGTTCCCGTACAATCGGGCAAGAGACCCAGTACTTC.

Ten or more counts support this clonotype. This sequence joins TRBV2 and TRBJ1-2; 12 bases agree with TRBD1. This CDR3 contains 15 residues. Germline V gene data show CDR1 as SNHLY and CDR2 as FYNNEI. V was pared by 6 bases and J by 7 bases, with 9 bases of the junction left unmatched. DNA for the CDR3: TGTGCCAGCAGCTTTACGGGACAGGGGGCGGGTGGCTACACCTTC. Its translation is CASSFTGQGAGGYTF.

The V and J genes are TRBV5-4 and TRBJ2-3, with a possible D match to TRBD2 (6 bases). From germline, CDR1 is SGHNT and CDR2 YYREEE (reference sequence). The V end was cut by 3 bases, the J end by 0 bases, with 11 bases between. The CDR3 is 15 amino acids. The CDR3 loop reads CASSWGGTSTDTQYF. CDR3 in DNA: TGTGCCAGCAGCTGGGGCGGGACGAGCACAGATACGCAGTATTTT.

This clonotype was detected ten times or more. The chain recombines TRBV29-1 with TRBJ2-1, with unresolved D. The CDR3 extends over 13 amino acids. Germline assignment: CDR1 SQVTM and CDR2 ANQGSEA. Trimming cost V 4 bases and J 7 bases, with 14 bases left between them. CDR3 in amino acids: CSVVDSQENEQFF. CDR3 coding DNA: TGCAGCGTTGTAGATAGTCAGGAGAATGAGCAGTTCTTC.

The chain employs TRBV20-1 and TRBJ2-3; D is undetermined. The V end lost 0 bases, the J end lost 3 bases, and 16 bases lay between the germline ends. Germline CDR1 is DFQATT and CDR2 is SNEGSKA (reference sequence). CDR3 size: 16 residues. The chain's CDR3 is CSARDSPTAWTDTQYF. The CDR3 DNA reads as TGCAGTGCTAGAGATTCGCCTACCGCTTGGACAGATACGCAGTATTTT.

This clonotype has ten or more counts. The rearrangement joins TRBV2 to TRBJ2-5; 11 bases match TRBD1. This CDR3 comprises 15 residues. V gave up 7 bases and J gave up 3 bases; unmatched junction bases: 7. Germline loops: CDR1 SNHLY, CDR2 FYNNEI. The CDR3 DNA reads TGTGCCAGCACCCTGGGGGGACAGGGGGAAGAGACCCAGTACTTC. This codes for CASTLGGQGEETQYF.

The sample holds many counts of this clonotype. V and J are TRBV7-9 and TRBJ2-1; D is possibly TRBD2 (6 bases). Germline V gives CDR1 SEHNR, CDR2 FQNEAQ (reference sequence). V lost 1 base, J lost 0 bases, and 10 bases lay in between. The length of the CDR3 is 16 residues. The CDR3 DNA reads TGTGCCAGCAGCTTAGGTTCTAGCGTCTCCTACAATGAGCAGTTCTTC. It is translated as CASSLGSSVSYNEQFF.

The chain links TRBV27 to TRBJ1-5; perhaps TRBD1 as D (6 bases). From germline, CDR1 is MNHEY and CDR2 SMNVEV (reference sequence). V was clipped by 5 bases and J by 3 bases, with 11 bases between them. This CDR3 comprises 14 residues. This chain's CDR3 is CASSPGVVNQPQHF. CDR3 nucleotide sequence: TGTGCCAGCAGTCCAGGGGTAGTCAATCAGCCCCAGCATTTT.

This CDR3 reads CASSAPGLNTGELFF. Written as DNA, the CDR3 is TGCGCCAGCAGCGCCCCGGGACTGAACACCGGGGAGCTGTTTTTT. V gene TRBV5-1 combines with J gene TRBJ2-2; D is possibly TRBD2 (6 bases). CDR1 and CDR2 (germline): SGHRS, YFSETQ. The CDR3 length is 15 residues. V lost 4 bases and J lost 1, with 11 bases in between.

This chain connects TRBV20-1 to TRBJ2-7, with 7 bases aligning to TRBD1. Germline-derived CDR1 and CDR2 are DFQATT and SNEGSKA (reference sequence). With V trimmed by 5 bases and J by 4 bases, 14 bases remained unmatched. The CDR3 runs 15 residues. The chain's CDR3 is CSARQTRGSQYEQYF. The CDR3, as DNA: TGCAGTGCTCGACAAACCAGGGGGAGCCAATACGAGCAGTACTTC.

This chain links TRBV27 with TRBJ1-2; tentative D call: TRBD1 (6 bases). Trimming shortened V by 2 bases and J by 5 bases, and 12 bases separated the two germline ends. The germline gives CDR1 MNHEY, CDR2 SMNVEV (reference sequence). The CDR3 has 14 amino acids. DNA for the CDR3: TGTGCCAGCAGTTTAAAGGGGGGTGGTTATGGCTACACCTTC. Protein: CASSLKGGGYGYTF.

This clonotype was counted many times. This chain joins TRBV12-3 or TRBV12-4 and TRBJ2-7, with 9 positions matching TRBD1. The CDR3 extends over 15 amino acids. V lost 6 bases, J lost 3 bases, and 9 bases stayed unmatched. In DNA form, the CDR3 reads TGTGCCAGCAGGGCCTTGGGGACAGGGCACTACGAGCAGTACTTC. Translation gives CASRALGTGHYEQYF.

The gene calls are TRBV20-1 and TRBJ1-2; maybe TRBD1 (5 bases). CDR1 is DFQATT, CDR2 SNEGSKA, per germline (reference sequence). Between the trimmed V and J ends, which lost 0 bases and 3 bases, there was a span of 8 bases. The CDR3 totals 13 residues. The CDR3 sequence: CSARDGDHYGYTF. CDR3 DNA sequence: TGCAGTGCTAGAGACGGGGACCACTATGGCTACACCTTC.

This clonotype was counted only a few times. The rearrangement uses TRBV20-1 and TRBJ1-5; unclear D gene. This CDR3 is built from 17 residues. V lost 0 bases and J 2 bases, leaving 17 bases between the germline ends. From germline, CDR1 is DFQATT and CDR2 SNEGSKA (reference sequence). CDR3 DNA sequence: TGCAGTGCTAGAGATGATGAATACCCCTCCGGCAATCAGCCCCAGCATTTT. It encodes CSARDDEYPSGNQPQHF.

In its sample, this clonotype was seen many times. V is TRBV20-1 and J is TRBJ2-1, with 9 positions matching TRBD2. The CDR3 is 19 residues long. Germline assignment: CDR1 DFQATT and CDR2 SNEGSKA (reference sequence). After removal of 1 base from V and 10 bases from J, the junction contained 23 bases not matched to a gene. This CDR3 reads CSARGPASVERGARGEQFF. The CDR3 bases are TGCAGTGCTAGAGGGCCGGCGTCGGTGGAGCGGGGGGCTAGGGGAGAGCAGTTCTTC.

This clonotype has just a few counts. The gene calls are TRBV12-3 or TRBV12-4 and TRBJ1-5, with D hard to call. This CDR3 is 13 amino acids long. Trimming shortened V by 0 bases and J by 7 bases, and 7 bases separated the two germline ends. CDR3 DNA sequence: TGTGCCAGCAGTTTAGCGTTTTCGCAGCCCCAGCATTTT. It specifies CASSLAFSQPQHF.